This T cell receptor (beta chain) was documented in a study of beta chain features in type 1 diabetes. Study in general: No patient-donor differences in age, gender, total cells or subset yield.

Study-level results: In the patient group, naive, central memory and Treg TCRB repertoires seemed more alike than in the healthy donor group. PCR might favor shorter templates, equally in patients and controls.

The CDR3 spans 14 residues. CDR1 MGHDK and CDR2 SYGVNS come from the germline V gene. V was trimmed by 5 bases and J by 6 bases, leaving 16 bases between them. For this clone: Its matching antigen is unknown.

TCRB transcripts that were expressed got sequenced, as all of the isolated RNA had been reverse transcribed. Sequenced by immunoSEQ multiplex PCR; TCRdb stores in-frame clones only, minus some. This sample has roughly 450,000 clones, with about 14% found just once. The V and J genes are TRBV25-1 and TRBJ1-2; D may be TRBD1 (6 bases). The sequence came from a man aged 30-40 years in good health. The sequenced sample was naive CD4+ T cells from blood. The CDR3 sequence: CASSMPGVWDGYTF. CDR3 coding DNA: TGTGCCAGCAGTATGCCAGGGGTTTGGGATGGCTACACCTTC.